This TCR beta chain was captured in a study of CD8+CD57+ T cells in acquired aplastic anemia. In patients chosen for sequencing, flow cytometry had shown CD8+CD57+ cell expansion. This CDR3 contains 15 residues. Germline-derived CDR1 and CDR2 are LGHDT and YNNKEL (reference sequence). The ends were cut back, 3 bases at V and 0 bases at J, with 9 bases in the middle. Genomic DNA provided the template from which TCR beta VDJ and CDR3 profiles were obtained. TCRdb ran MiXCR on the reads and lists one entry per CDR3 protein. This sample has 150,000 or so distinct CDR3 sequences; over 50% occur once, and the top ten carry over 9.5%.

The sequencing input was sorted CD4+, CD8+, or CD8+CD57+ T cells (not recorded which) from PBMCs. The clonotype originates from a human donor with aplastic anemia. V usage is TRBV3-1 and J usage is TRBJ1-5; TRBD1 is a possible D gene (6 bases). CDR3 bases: TGTGCCAGCAGCCACCGGACAGTTAGCAATCAGCCCCAGCATTTT. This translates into CASSHRTVSNQPQHF.